The 32 T cell receptor beta chains below were found in one sample sequenced in a study of OX40 agonist ivuxolimab in advanced cancers. The table came from immunoSEQ multiplex PCR; TCRdb's copy has only in-frame clones and leaves some out. Of about 77,000 clones listed, roughly 80% were seen once; the top ten hold roughly 4.9%. The source was CD4+ or CD8+ T cells sorted from blood, collected in a trial of the OX40 agonist ivuxolimab. The origin of the receptors is an adult with an advanced solid tumor such as melanoma, head and neck, liver or kidney cancer.

This chain links TRBV10-3 with TRBJ2-7; D not resolved. Germline CDR1 and CDR2: ENHRY and SYGVKD. Trimming cost V 6 bases and J 5 bases, with 17 bases left between them. The CDR3 has 14 residues. The CDR3 loop is CAISPTTQSNEQYF. DNA of the CDR3: TGTGCCATCAGCCCTACAACGCAGTCTAACGAGCAGTACTTC.

V and J are TRBV30 and TRBJ1-6; D uncertain. The CDR3 has 14 amino acids. V lost 3 bases and J lost 5, with 11 bases in between. The germline gives CDR1 GTSNPN, CDR2 SVGIG (reference sequence). The CDR3 sequence is CAWRLAGNNSPLHF. DNA of the CDR3: TGTGCCTGGAGATTGGCAGGCAATAATTCACCCCTCCACTTT.

The V and J genes are TRBV30 and TRBJ2-3; D gene ambiguous. CDR3 size: 13 residues. V was clipped by 3 bases and J by 0 bases, with 7 bases between them. Germline values: CDR1 GTSNPN, CDR2 SVGIG (reference sequence). The CDR3: CAWRLQSTDTQYF. CDR3 coding DNA: TGTGCCTGGAGACTTCAGAGCACAGATACGCAGTATTTT.

V is TRBV2 and J is TRBJ1-6; tentatively, D is TRBD1 (5 bases). Trimming shortened V by 6 bases and J by 10 bases, and 16 bases separated the two germline ends. Germline V gives CDR1 SNHLY, CDR2 FYNNEI. The CDR3 loop spans 14 amino acids. CDR3 nucleotide sequence: TGTGCCAGCAGCCCCGGGACGACAATGTCACCCCTCCACTTT. Its translation is CASSPGTTMSPLHF.

This clone occurred once. V gene TRBV21-1 combines with J gene TRBJ2-5; the table gives TRBD2 as D, unverified against the DNA. The J call is uncertain, as TRBJ2-7 better fits the DNA end. TRBV21-1 is designated a pseudogene. The CDR3 sequence is 11 residues long. CDR3 residues: CASSSTYEQYF. CDR3 DNA sequence: TGTGCCAGCAGCAGCACCTACGAGCAGTACTTC.

J is TRBJ1-2 and V is TRBV5-1, with 8 bases identical to TRBD1. Germline CDR1 SGHRS, CDR2 YFSETQ. CDR3 length equals 15 residues. V was clipped by 1 base and J by 5 bases; unmatched bases: 7. The CDR3 loop is CASSLSGTGLYGYTF. Here the CDR3 DNA reads TGCGCCAGCAGCTTGTCCGGGACAGGCCTTTATGGCTACACCTTC.

The V and J genes are TRBV9 and TRBJ1-1; 8 nucleotides agree with TRBD1. V lost 1 base and J lost 6; bases outside the gene matches: 8. Germline V gene data show CDR1 as SGDLS and CDR2 as YYNGEE. CDR3 length: 15 residues. CDR3 DNA sequence: TGTGCCAGCAGCGTATCACCGACAGGGGACTCTGAAGCTTTCTTT. Its protein product is CASSVSPTGDSEAFF.

This clone was found a few times. V is TRBV6-1 and J is TRBJ1-3; tentatively, D is TRBD1 (6 bases). The CDR3 totals 15 residues. V was trimmed by 6 bases and J by 5 bases, leaving 17 bases between them. The germline V gene encodes CDR1 MNHNS and CDR2 SASEGT. CDR3 nucleotides: TGTGCCAGCAGCGACGTACAGGGTTCTCGAAACACCATATATTTT. Translated, it gives CASSDVQGSRNTIYF.

The chain has TRBV27 and TRBJ1-1, with unresolved D. This CDR3 contains 14 residues. Per the germline V gene, CDR1 is MNHEY and CDR2 is SMNVEV (reference sequence). V was trimmed by 6 bases and J by 1 base, leaving 12 bases between them. The CDR3 nucleotides read TGTGCCAGCAGGATAGCCGTTGGGAACACTGAAGCTTTCTTT. It yields the protein CASRIAVGNTEAFF.

This chain's CDR3 is CASSSRGQGNTGELFF. As DNA, the CDR3 is TGTGCCAGCAGCTCAAGGGGACAGGGGAACACCGGGGAGCTGTTTTTT. This chain connects TRBV11-2 to TRBJ2-2; 9 nucleotides match TRBD1. The germline V gene encodes CDR1 SGHAT and CDR2 FQNNGV. After removal of 4 bases from V and 1 base from J, the junction contained 4 bases not matched to a gene. The CDR3 length is 16 residues.

The rearrangement links TRBV10-3 to TRBJ2-2; 9 bases are a match to TRBD1. The germline V gene encodes CDR1 ENHRY and CDR2 SYGVKD. The V and J ends lost 3 bases and 4 bases, in that order; junction bases with no gene match: 6. This CDR3 region has 16 residues. For the CDR3, the DNA is TGTGCCATCAGTGACCAACAGGGGGCGAGCACCGGGGAGCTGTTTTTT. As protein: CAISDQQGASTGELFF.

The rearrangement links TRBV6-1 to TRBJ2-7; D is uncertain. CDR3 length equals 15 residues. V was clipped by 1 base and J by 9 bases, with 19 bases between them. Per the germline V gene, CDR1 is MNHNS and CDR2 is SASEGT. CDR3 nucleotide sequence: TGTGCCAGCAGTGAAGTGATGACCGGACGAGACGGGCAGTACTTC. Protein: CASSEVMTGRDGQYF.

There are a few counts of this clone. The rearrangement uses TRBV19 and TRBJ2-5; 12 nucleotides match TRBD2. V lost 11 bases, J lost 5 bases, and 12 bases stayed unmatched. The CDR3 sequence is 15 residues long. Germline V gene sequence: CDR1 LNHDA, CDR2 SQIVND (reference sequence). The CDR3 reads CASQTGTSGWETQYF. The DNA of the CDR3 is TGTGCCTCCCAGACCGGGACTAGCGGGTGGGAGACCCAGTACTTC.

This chain links TRBV2 with TRBJ1-1; possible D gene TRBD1, 5 bases. Germline CDR1 is SNHLY and CDR2 is FYNNEI. The V and J ends lost 6 bases and 3 bases respectively, with 8 bases between them. The CDR3 length is 12 residues. CDR3 loop: CASSGGDTEAFF. CDR3 nucleotide sequence: TGTGCCAGCAGCGGAGGGGACACTGAAGCTTTCTTT.

V is TRBV14 and J is TRBJ2-4; 7 nucleotides match TRBD1. This CDR3 comprises 13 residues. CDR1 SGHDN and CDR2 FVKESK come from the germline V gene. V trimming: 7 bases; J trimming: 8 bases; junction bases outside the gene matches: 8. CDR3 loop: CASNPTGSDIQYF. The CDR3 bases are TGTGCCAGCAACCCGACAGGGTCGGACATTCAGTACTTC.

This sequence joins TRBV18 and TRBJ1-1, with D possibly TRBD1 on 5 matching bases. The V end lost 0 bases, the J end lost 3 bases, and 11 bases lay between the germline ends. The CDR3 consists of 15 residues. Germline CDR1 reads KGHSH; CDR2 reads LQKENI. CDR3 DNA sequence: TGTGCCAGCTCACCACCCCGGGGGACTGACACTGAAGCTTTCTTT. It encodes CASSPPRGTDTEAFF.

The chain joins TRBV6-5 to TRBJ2-7, with D possibly matching TRBD1 (6 bases). The CDR3 runs to 14 residues. The germline CDR1 and CDR2 sequences are MNHEY and SVGAGI. Trimming removed 6 bases from V and 1 base from J, with 13 bases in between. The CDR3 nucleotides read TGTGCCAGCAGCCCCACAGGGAATTCCTACGAGCAGTACTTC. It codes for CASSPTGNSYEQYF.

This chain uses TRBV29-1 with TRBJ2-3, with D possibly TRBD2 on 5 matching bases. The CDR3 consists of 15 residues. Trimming pared 6 bases from V and 0 bases from J, leaving 16 bases between. Germline V gene lookup returns CDR1 SQVTM and CDR2 ANQGSEA. Here the CDR3 DNA reads TGCAGCGTCCAGAGGGCTGGCGGAAGCACAGATACGCAGTATTTT. It yields the protein CSVQRAGGSTDTQYF.

The chain combines TRBV5-1 with TRBJ2-1; D may be TRBD2 (5 bases). The germline V gene has CDR1 SGHRS and CDR2 YFSETQ. Trimming removed 5 bases from V and 9 bases from J, with 21 bases in between. This CDR3 is 15 amino acids long. CDR3 nucleotide sequence: TGCGCCAGCAGAAACGGTCTAGGTCTTGGAGGTGAGCAGTTCTTC. It is translated as CASRNGLGLGGEQFF. Looking up the rest from reference TRBV5-1 and TRBJ2-1 gives the full variable domain: KAGVTQTPRYLIKTRGQQVTLSCSPISGHRSVSWYQQTPGQGLQFLFEYFSETQRNKGNFPGRFSGRQFSNSRSEMNVSTLELGDSALYLCASRNGLGLGGEQFFGPGTRLTVL.

The chain has TRBV18 and TRBJ1-1, with D tentatively TRBD1 (6 bases). The CDR3 covers 15 residues. CDR1 KGHSH and CDR2 LQKENI come from the germline V gene. Trimming left V 2 bases short and J 0 bases short, with 10 bases between. The CDR3 reads CASSPTGILNTEAFF. CDR3 nucleotides: TGTGCCAGCTCACCAACAGGGATATTGAACACTGAAGCTTTCTTT.

This clone was seen only a few times. V is TRBV6-5 and J is TRBJ2-7; 9 positions agree with TRBD1. CDR3 length equals 14 residues. Trimming removed 6 bases from V and 5 bases from J; junction bases left unmatched: 8. Germline V gene data show CDR1 as MNHEY and CDR2 as SVGAGI. The CDR3 DNA is TGTGCCAGCAGGCCGGGACAGGGTTTCAACGAGCAGTACTTC. Translation: CASRPGQGFNEQYF.

This clone was detected only once. The junction differs from germline at one of its ends, possibly a read error. The genes are TRBV5-3 and TRBJ1-2, with TRBD1 matching over 7 bases. TRBV5-3 is treated as an ORF (open reading frame) with a function not yet certain. This CDR3 spans 15 amino acids. This chain's CDR3 is CASSLATGVLEGYTF. CDR3 nucleotide sequence: TGTGCCAGCAGCTTGGCAACAGGGGTATTGGAGGGCTACACCTTC.

This clone was seen only a few times. The chain uses TRBV28 and TRBJ2-7, with 7 bases fitting TRBD1. This CDR3 has 15 residues. J gave up 3 bases and V 2 bases, and 7 bases lay outside the gene matches. Germline loops: CDR1 MDHEN, CDR2 SYDVKM. The CDR3 protein is CASSLPSGQFYEQYF. The CDR3 DNA reads TGTGCCAGCAGTTTACCCTCGGGACAGTTCTACGAGCAGTACTTC.

This clone was counted a few times. This chain connects TRBV10-2 to TRBJ1-6; D not resolved. The germline V gene encodes CDR1 WSHSY and CDR2 SAAADI. Between the trimmed V and J ends, which lost 3 bases and 7 bases, there was a span of 10 bases. This CDR3 spans 14 amino acids. CDR3 sequence (DNA): TGCGCCAGCAGTGACCCCGGGTTCAATTCACCCCTCCACTTT. It encodes CASSDPGFNSPLHF.

The chain has TRBV5-6 and TRBJ1-2; D gene ambiguous. Germline lookup yields CDR1 SGHDT and CDR2 YYEEEE. The ends were cut back, 4 bases at V and 7 bases at J, with 11 bases in the middle. The CDR3 runs to 12 residues. The CDR3 is CASSLETGGYTF. As DNA, the CDR3 is TGTGCCAGCAGCCTAGAGACGGGTGGCTACACCTTC. The entire variable domain, with the rest obtained from reference TRBV5-6 and TRBJ1-2, is as follows: DAGVTQSPTHLIKTRGQQVTLRCSPKSGHDTVSWYQQALGQGPQFIFQYYEEEERQRGNFPDRFSGHQFPNYSSELNVNALLLGDSALYLCASSLETGGYTFGSGTRLTVV.

This sequence joins TRBV9 and TRBJ2-5; D is perhaps TRBD2 (6 bases). V was shortened by 7 bases and J by 4 bases, with 17 bases between the two germline ends. Germline CDR1 SGDLS, CDR2 YYNGEE. This CDR3 has 14 amino acids. CDR3 DNA: TGTGCCAGCGGCGCGGCCATGGGGGGAGAGACCCAGTACTTC. Its translation: CASGAAMGGETQYF.

The CDR3 is CASSSRAVTGRTFNQPQHF. DNA of the CDR3: TGTGCCAGCAGCTCGAGGGCAGTGACGGGACGGACTTTCAATCAGCCCCAGCATTTT. This rearrangement joins TRBV7-8 to TRBJ1-5, with D possibly matching TRBD1 (5 bases). The CDR3 totals 19 residues. CDR1 and CDR2 (germline): SGHVS, FQNEAQ. V lost 4 bases, J lost 3 bases, and 25 bases lay in between.

This chain uses TRBV12-5 with TRBJ1-2, with D unclear. Germline values: CDR1 LGHNT, CDR2 FRNRAP. The CDR3 is 16 residues long. The V and J ends lost 4 bases and 1 base respectively, with 16 bases between them. CDR3 sequence (DNA): TGTGCTAGTGGTTCAACCACCCGAATTAATAACTATGGCTACACCTTC. Its protein is CASGSTTRINNYGYTF.

CDR3 in amino acids: CASSTMGRQSNYGYTF. CDR3 bases: TGTGCCAGTAGTACAATGGGAAGACAATCTAACTATGGCTACACCTTC. The chain couples TRBV19 to TRBJ1-2, with D uncertain. The V and J ends lost 4 bases and 0 bases respectively, with 15 bases between them. Germline lookup yields CDR1 LNHDA and CDR2 SQIVND (reference sequence). This CDR3 is 16 amino acids long.

The rearrangement links TRBV4-1 to TRBJ1-5; D ambiguous. The CDR3 is 19 residues long. Per germline, CDR1 MGHRA and CDR2 YSYEKL. Trimming pared 1 base from V and 0 bases from J, leaving 19 bases between. Here the CDR3 reads CASSQGPGSGEYSNQPQHF. Here the CDR3 DNA reads TGCGCCAGCAGCCAAGGCCCGGGGTCAGGAGAATATAGCAATCAGCCCCAGCATTTT.

The V call is TRBV6-5, the J call TRBJ2-5; 9 bases match TRBD1. This CDR3 contains 14 residues. The ends lost 6 bases at V and 5 bases at J; junction bases unmatched: 7. The germline V gene has CDR1 MNHEY and CDR2 SVGAGI. CDR3 sequence: CASSKDRGWETQYF. CDR3 coding DNA: TGTGCCAGCAGCAAAGACAGGGGGTGGGAGACCCAGTACTTC.

The chain carries TRBV5-8 and TRBJ1-4; 9 positions agree with TRBD1. This CDR3 spans 15 amino acids. Unmatched junction bases numbered 8, after V lost 0 bases and J lost 11 bases. Germline loops: CDR1 SGHTS, CDR2 YDEGEE. The CDR3 coding sequence is TGTGCCAGCAGCTTGGAGGGGACAGGGAGGGGGAAACTGTTTTTT. Translated, it gives CASSLEGTGRGKLFF.